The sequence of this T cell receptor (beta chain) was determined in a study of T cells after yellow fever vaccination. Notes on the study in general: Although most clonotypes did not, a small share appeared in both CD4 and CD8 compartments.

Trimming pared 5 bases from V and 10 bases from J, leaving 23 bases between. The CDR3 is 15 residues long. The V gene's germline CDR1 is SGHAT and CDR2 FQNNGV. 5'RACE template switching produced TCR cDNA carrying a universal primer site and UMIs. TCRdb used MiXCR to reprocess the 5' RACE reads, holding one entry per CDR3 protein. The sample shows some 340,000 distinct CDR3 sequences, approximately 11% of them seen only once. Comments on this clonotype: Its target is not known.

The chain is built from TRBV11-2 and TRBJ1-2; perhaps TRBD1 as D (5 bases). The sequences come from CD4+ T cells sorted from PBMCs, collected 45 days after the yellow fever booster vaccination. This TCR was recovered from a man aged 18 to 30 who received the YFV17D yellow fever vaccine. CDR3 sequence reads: CASSPRPGPTSDYTF. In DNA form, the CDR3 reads TGTGCCAGCAGCCCGAGACCGGGGCCTACTTCGGACTACACCTTC.